This entry describes one T cell receptor (beta chain). The antigen is unknown. The CDR3 is made up of 16 amino acids. J lost 5 bases, V lost 6 bases, and 9 bases had no gene match. Germline values: CDR1 MNHNS, CDR2 SASEGT. This sample was included in a study of blood T cells in healthy people across ages. Sample-barcoded 5' priming and a J-beta primer mix drove a second PCR of roughly 7 to 11 cycles. TCRdb reanalysed the 5' RACE reads using MiXCR and keeps one entry per CDR3 protein. This table holds around 1,000,000 distinct CDR3 sequences, about 25% found once. The study's findings and limits: CMV infection status of these donors was not known.

Separately, the same data were catalogued under a study of T cells of mothers and their children. As that report states: Evidence of persistent microchimeric T cell clones was absent.

The V gene is TRBV6-1, the J gene TRBJ2-3; TRBD2 aligns across 12 bases. The TCR was taken from a girl aged 2 to 9 in good health. What was sequenced was blood. This chain's CDR3 is CASRRGTSGRGDTQYF. The CDR3 DNA is TGTGCCAGCAGACGAGGGACTAGCGGGCGGGGAGATACGCAGTATTTT.